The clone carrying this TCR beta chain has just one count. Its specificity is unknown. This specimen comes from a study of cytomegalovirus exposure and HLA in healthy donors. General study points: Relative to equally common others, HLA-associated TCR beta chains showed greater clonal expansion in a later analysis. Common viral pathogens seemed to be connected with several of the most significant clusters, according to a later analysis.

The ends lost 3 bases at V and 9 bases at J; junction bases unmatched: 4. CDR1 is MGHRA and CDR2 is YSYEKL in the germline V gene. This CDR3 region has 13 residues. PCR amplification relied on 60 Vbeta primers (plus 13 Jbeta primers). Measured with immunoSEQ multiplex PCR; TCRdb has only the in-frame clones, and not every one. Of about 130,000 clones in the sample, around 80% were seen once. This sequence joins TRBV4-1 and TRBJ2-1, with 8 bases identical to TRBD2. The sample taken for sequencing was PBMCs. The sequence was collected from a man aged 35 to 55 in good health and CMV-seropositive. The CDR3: CASSQTSATEQFF. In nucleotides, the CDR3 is TGCGCCAGCAGCCAGACTAGCGCGACTGAGCAGTTCTTC.